The present T cell receptor beta chain was sequenced within a study of cytomegalovirus exposure and HLA in healthy donors. Study-level findings and limits: TRBV6-2, TRBV6-3 and some other V segments were unresolvable in 87-base-pair reads. In a later analysis, a genetic analysis reported fewer productive-TCR N-insertions in an Asian-associated ancestry cluster than the cohort average. According to an earlier analysis, most TCR beta V segments yielded productive rearrangements about 90% or about 30% of the time.

Researchers ran the PCR with 60 Vbeta and 13 Jbeta primers. Sequencing used immunoSEQ multiplex PCR; TCRdb keeps in-frame clones, though not all of them. The sample totals 45,000 to 55,000 clones. As regards this clone: The antigen is undetermined.

Germline assignment: CDR1 SGHVS and CDR2 FNYEAQ. The CDR3 is 14 amino acids. V was pared by 2 bases and J by 3 bases, with 11 bases between. The receptor comes from a woman aged 50 to 60 in good health and CMV-seropositive. The gene calls are TRBV7-6 and TRBJ2-7, with D perhaps matching TRBD1 (5 bases). The material sequenced was PBMCs. The CDR3 DNA sequence: TGTGCCAGCAGCTTAAGCCAGGGCGGCTACGAGCAGTACTTC. Translating gives CASSLSQGGYEQYF.